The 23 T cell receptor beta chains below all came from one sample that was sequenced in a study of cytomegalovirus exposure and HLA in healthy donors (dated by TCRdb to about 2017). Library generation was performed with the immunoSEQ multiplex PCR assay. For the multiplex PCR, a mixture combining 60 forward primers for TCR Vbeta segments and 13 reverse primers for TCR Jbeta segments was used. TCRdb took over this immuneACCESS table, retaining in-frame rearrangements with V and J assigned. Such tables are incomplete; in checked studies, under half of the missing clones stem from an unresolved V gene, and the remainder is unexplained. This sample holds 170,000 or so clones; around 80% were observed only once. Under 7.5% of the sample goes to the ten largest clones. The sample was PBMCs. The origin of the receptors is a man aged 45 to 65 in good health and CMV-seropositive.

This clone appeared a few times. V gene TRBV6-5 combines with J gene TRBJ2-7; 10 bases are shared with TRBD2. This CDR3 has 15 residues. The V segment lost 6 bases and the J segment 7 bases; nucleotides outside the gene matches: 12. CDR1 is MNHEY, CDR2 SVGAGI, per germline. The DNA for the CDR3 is TGTGCCAGCAGGGGAACAAGCGGGGGGGCGGAGGAGCAGTACTTC. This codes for CASRGTSGGAEEQYF.

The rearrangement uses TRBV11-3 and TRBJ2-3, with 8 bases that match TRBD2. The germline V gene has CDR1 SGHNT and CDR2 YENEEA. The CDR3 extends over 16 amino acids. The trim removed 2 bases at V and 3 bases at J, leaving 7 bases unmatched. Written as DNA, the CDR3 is TGTGCCAGCAGCTTACCCCTGGCGGGAGGTACAGATACGCAGTATTTT. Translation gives CASSLPLAGGTDTQYF.

The CDR3 here is CASSTRQGVNYGYTF. As DNA, the CDR3 is TGCGCCAGCAGTACGAGACAGGGCGTAAACTATGGCTACACCTTC. This chain joins TRBV5-1 and TRBJ1-2; 7 nucleotides align to TRBD1. Germline CDR1 and CDR2: SGHRS and YFSETQ. The V gene end was trimmed by 5 bases and the J gene end by 2 bases; junction bases not matched to a gene: 9. The length of the CDR3 is 15 residues.

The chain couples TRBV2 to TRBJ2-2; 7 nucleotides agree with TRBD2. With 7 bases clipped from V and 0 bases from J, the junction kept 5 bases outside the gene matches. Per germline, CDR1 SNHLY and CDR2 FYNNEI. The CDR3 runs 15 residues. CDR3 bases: TGTGCCAGCAAGATAGGACTAGCGAACACCGGGGAGCTGTTTTTT. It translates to CASKIGLANTGELFF. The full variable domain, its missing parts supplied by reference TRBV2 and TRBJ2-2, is EPEVTQTPSHQVTQMGQEVILRCVPISNHLYFYWYRQILGQKVEFLVSFYNNEISEKSEIFDDQFSVERPDGSNFTLKIRSTKLEDSAMYFCASKIGLANTGELFFGEGSRLTVL.

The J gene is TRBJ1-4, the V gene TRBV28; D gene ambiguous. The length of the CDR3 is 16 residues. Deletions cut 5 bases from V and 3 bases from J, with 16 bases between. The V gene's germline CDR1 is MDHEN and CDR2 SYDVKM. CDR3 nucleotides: TGTGCCAGCAGTCCATCAGGTGCCCCCGCTAATGAAAAACTGTTTTTT. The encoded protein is CASSPSGAPANEKLFF.

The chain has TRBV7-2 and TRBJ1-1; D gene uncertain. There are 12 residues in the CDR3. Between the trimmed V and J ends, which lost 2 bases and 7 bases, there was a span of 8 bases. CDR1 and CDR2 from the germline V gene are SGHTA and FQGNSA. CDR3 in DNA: TGTGCCAGCAGCTTATGGCAGAATGAAGCTTTCTTT. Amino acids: CASSLWQNEAFF.

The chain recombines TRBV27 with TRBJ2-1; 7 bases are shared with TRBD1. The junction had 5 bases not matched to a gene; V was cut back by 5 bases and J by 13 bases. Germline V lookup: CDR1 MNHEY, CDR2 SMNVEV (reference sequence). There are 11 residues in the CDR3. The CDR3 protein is CASSTGVKQFF. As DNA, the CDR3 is TGTGCCAGCAGTACAGGGGTGAAACAGTTCTTC.

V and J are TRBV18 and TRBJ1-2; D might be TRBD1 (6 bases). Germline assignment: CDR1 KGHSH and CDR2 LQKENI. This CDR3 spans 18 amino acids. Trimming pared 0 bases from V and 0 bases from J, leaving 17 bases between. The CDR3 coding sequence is TGTGCCAGCTCACCACCGAACAGGGAGAATGTAGCTAACTATGGCTACACCTTC. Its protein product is CASSPPNRENVANYGYTF.

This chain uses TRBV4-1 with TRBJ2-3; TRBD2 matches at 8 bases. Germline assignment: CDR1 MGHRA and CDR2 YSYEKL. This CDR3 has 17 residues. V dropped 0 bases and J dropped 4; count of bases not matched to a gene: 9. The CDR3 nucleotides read TGCGCCAGCAGCCAAGAGGGACTAGAAGTGTTCTCAGATACGCAGTATTTT. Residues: CASSQEGLEVFSDTQYF.

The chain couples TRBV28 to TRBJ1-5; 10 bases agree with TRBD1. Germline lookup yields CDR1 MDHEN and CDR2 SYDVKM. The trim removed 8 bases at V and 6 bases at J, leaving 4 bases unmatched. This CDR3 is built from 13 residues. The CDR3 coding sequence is TGTGCCAGCCGGGACAGGGGACTTCAGCCCCAGCATTTT. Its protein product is CASRDRGLQPQHF.

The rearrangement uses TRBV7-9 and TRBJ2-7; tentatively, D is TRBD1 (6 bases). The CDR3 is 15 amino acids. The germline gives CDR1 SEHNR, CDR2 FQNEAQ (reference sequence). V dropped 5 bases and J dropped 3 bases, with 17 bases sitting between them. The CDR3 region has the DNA TGTGCCAGCAGCCCTCCAGGGGCGAGATTCTACGAGCAGTACTTC. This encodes CASSPPGARFYEQYF.

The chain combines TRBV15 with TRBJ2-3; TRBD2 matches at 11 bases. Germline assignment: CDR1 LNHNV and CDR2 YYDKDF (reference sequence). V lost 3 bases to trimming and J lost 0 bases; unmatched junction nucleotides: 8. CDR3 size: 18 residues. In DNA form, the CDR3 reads TGTGCCACCAGCAGCTCCGGGACTAGCGGCCCTAGCACAGATACGCAGTATTTT. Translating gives CATSSSGTSGPSTDTQYF.

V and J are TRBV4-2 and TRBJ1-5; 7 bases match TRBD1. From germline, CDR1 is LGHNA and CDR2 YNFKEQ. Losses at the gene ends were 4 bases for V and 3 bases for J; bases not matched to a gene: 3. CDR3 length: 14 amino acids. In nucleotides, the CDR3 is TGTGCCAGCAGCCCCGGGACAGACAATCAGCCCCAGCATTTT. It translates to CASSPGTDNQPQHF.

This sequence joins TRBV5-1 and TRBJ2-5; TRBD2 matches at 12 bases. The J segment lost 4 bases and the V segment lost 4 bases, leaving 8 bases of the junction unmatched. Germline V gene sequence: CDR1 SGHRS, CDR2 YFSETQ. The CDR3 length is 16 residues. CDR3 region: CASSPPSGGASETQYF. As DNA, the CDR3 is TGCGCCAGCAGCCCCCCTAGCGGGGGGGCCTCAGAGACCCAGTACTTC.

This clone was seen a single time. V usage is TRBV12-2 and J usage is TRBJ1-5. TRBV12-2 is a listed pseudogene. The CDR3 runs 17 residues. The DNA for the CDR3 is TGTGCAAGTCGCTTAGCAGGAGGGCCTGGGGGCAATCAGCCCCAGCATTTT. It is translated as CASRLAGGPGGNQPQHF.

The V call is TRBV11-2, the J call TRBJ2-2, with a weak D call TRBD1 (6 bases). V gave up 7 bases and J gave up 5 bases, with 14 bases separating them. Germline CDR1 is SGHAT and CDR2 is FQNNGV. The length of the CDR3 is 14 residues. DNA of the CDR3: TGTGCCAGCATCACAGGGTTCGGGACCGGGGAGCTGTTTTTT. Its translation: CASITGFGTGELFF.

Here the CDR3 reads CASSIGWRDTDTQYF. The CDR3 DNA sequence: TGTGCCAGTAGTATTGGTTGGCGGGACACAGATACGCAGTATTTT. The chain has TRBV19 and TRBJ2-3; tentatively, D is TRBD2 (6 bases). The CDR3 extends over 15 amino acids. Trimming cost V 3 bases and J 2 bases, with 12 bases left between them. CDR1 and CDR2 from the germline V gene are LNHDA and SQIVND (reference sequence). Based on the CDR3 plus reference TRBV19 and TRBJ2-3, the full variable domain is DGGITQSPKYLFRKEGQNVTLSCEQNLNHDAMYWYRQDPGQGLRLIYYSQIVNDFQKGDIAEGYSVSREKKESFPLTVTSAQKNPTAFYLCASSIGWRDTDTQYFGPGTRLTVL.

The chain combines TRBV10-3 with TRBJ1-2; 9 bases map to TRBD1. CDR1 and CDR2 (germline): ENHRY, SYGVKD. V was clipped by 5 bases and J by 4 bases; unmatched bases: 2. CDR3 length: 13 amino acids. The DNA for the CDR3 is TGTGCCATCAGTTGGGGACAGGGCTATGGCTACACCTTC. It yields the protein CAISWGQGYGYTF.

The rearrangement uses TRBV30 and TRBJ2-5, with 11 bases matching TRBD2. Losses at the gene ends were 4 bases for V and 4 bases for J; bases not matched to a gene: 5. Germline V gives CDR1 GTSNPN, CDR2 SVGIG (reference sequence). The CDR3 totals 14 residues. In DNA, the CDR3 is TGTGCCTGGACCGGGCTAGCGGGAGGAGAGACCCAGTACTTC. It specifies CAWTGLAGGETQYF.

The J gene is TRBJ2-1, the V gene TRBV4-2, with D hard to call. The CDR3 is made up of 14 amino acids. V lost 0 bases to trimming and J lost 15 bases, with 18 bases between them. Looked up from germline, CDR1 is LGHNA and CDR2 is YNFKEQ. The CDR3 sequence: CASSQDRATPARFF. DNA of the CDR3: TGTGCCAGCAGCCAAGATCGCGCTACCCCTGCTCGGTTCTTC.

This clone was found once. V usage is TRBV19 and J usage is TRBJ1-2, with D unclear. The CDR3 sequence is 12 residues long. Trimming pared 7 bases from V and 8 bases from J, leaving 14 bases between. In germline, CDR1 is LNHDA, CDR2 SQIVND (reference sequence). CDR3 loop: CASKVGGRGYTF. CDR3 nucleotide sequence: TGTGCCAGTAAGGTGGGAGGCCGGGGCTACACCTTC.

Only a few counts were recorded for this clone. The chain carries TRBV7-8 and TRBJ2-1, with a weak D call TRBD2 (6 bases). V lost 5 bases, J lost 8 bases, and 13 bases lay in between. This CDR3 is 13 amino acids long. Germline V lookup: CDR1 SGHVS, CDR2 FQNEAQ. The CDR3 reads CASSARERYEQFF. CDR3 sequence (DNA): TGTGCCAGCAGCGCGCGGGAAAGATATGAGCAGTTCTTC.

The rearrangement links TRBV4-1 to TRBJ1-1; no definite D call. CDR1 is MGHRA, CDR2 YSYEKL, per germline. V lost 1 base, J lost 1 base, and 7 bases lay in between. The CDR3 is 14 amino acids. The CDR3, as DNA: TGCGCCAGCAGCCAAGTCCGGGGGAACACTGAAGCTTTCTTT. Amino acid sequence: CASSQVRGNTEAFF.